A selection of T cell receptor beta chains follows, all from one sample in a study of human T cells and chemical hapten exposure. MiXCR, applied by TCRdb to the RACE reads, yields one record per CDR3 protein. The sample lists roughly 190,000 distinct CDR3 sequences, 20% to 25% occurring once. The sample in question was whole blood, obtained in connection with sensitization to the hapten diphenylcyclopropenone (DPC). The receptors originated from a woman between 45 and 65 years old with alopecia areata. Some clones in this sample may be carry-over from other donors' samples. Both conserved end residues are part of each CDR3. Fields, in order: CDR3 protein, CDR3 DNA, D gene, J gene, V gene, clone size. The D gene is left open where the match is weak. The size entry is marked missing in some rows and otherwise reads once, few, many or a size class.

CDR3aa: CASSLSISGENYEQYF
CDR3nt: TGTGCCAGCAGTTTATCGATATCGGGGGAAAACTACGAGCAGTACTTC
d_gene: .
j_gene: TRBJ2-7
v_gene: TRBV27
abundance: many

CDR3aa: CASRSTTSGTGGDTQYF
CDR3nt: TGTGCCAGCAGATCCACTACCTCCGGGACAGGGGGGGATACGCAGTATTTT
d_gene: TRBD1
j_gene: TRBJ2-3
v_gene: TRBV27
abundance: few

CDR3aa: CSADSVGRYEQYF
CDR3nt: TGCAGTGCGGACAGTGTCGGCCGCTACGAGCAGTACTTC
d_gene: .
j_gene: TRBJ2-7
v_gene: TRBV20-1
abundance: .

CDR3aa: CSARGFSGEKLFF
CDR3nt: TGCAGTGCTAGAGGATTTTCAGGAGAAAAACTGTTTTTT
d_gene: .
j_gene: TRBJ1-4
v_gene: TRBV20-1
abundance: .

CDR3aa: CASSLGTGADTQYF
CDR3nt: TGTGCCAGCAGCTTAGGTACGGGGGCGGATACGCAGTATTTT
d_gene: .
j_gene: TRBJ2-3
v_gene: TRBV7-9
abundance: few

CDR3aa: CASAEGSHQPQHF
CDR3nt: TGTGCCAGCGCGGAGGGAAGCCATCAGCCCCAGCATTTT
d_gene: .
j_gene: TRBJ1-5
v_gene: TRBV6-1
abundance: .

CDR3aa: CASSLTNPSYGYTF
CDR3nt: TGCGCCAGCAGCTTAACAAACCCCTCATATGGCTACACCTTC
d_gene: .
j_gene: TRBJ1-2
v_gene: TRBV5-1
abundance: .

CDR3aa: CSARPETSTDTQYF
CDR3nt: TGCAGTGCTAGACCGGAAACTAGCACAGATACGCAGTATTTT
d_gene: .
j_gene: TRBJ2-3
v_gene: TRBV20-1
abundance: few

CDR3aa: CSVGPNSYEQCF
CDR3nt: TGCAGCGTTGGACCAAACTCCTACGAGCAGTGCTTC
d_gene: .
j_gene: TRBJ2-7
v_gene: TRBV29-1
abundance: .

CDR3aa: CASSEAAGADTQYF
CDR3nt: TGCGCCAGCAGCGAAGCAGCGGGGGCGGATACGCAGTATTTT
d_gene: TRBD2
j_gene: TRBJ2-3
v_gene: TRBV5-1
abundance: .

CDR3aa: CASRGGSSYEQYF
CDR3nt: TGCGCCAGCCGAGGCGGGAGCTCCTACGAGCAGTACTTC
d_gene: TRBD2
j_gene: TRBJ2-7
v_gene: TRBV5-1
abundance: .

CDR3aa: CASSQESTLAGVEQYF
CDR3nt: TGCGCCAGCAGCCAAGAAAGTACGCTAGCGGGAGTCGAGCAGTACTTC
d_gene: TRBD2
j_gene: TRBJ2-7
v_gene: TRBV4-1
abundance: .

CDR3aa: CASSPSGHNSPLHF
CDR3nt: TGTGCCAGCAGCCCGTCCGGGCATAATTCACCCCTCCACTTT
d_gene: .
j_gene: TRBJ1-6
v_gene: TRBV6-4
abundance: .

CDR3aa: CASTHLTSGKHYEQYF
CDR3nt: TGCGCCAGCACACACCTGACTAGCGGGAAGCACTACGAGCAGTACTTC
d_gene: TRBD2
j_gene: TRBJ2-7
v_gene: TRBV5-1
abundance: few

CDR3aa: CSVIGQGRNTEAFF
CDR3nt: TGCAGCGTGATCGGACAGGGAAGAAACACTGAAGCTTTCTTT
d_gene: TRBD1
j_gene: TRBJ1-1
v_gene: TRBV29-1
abundance: few

CDR3aa: CASSRTGTGANVLTF
CDR3nt: TGTGCCAGCAGCCGTACAGGGACCGGGGCCAACGTCCTGACTTTC
d_gene: .
j_gene: TRBJ2-6
v_gene: TRBV7-6
abundance: .

CDR3aa: CASSQGLFGEVGTNEKLFF
CDR3nt: TGTGCCAGCAGCCAAGGGTTATTCGGGGAAGTGGGGACTAATGAAAAACTGTTTTTT
d_gene: .
j_gene: TRBJ1-4
v_gene: TRBV4-2
abundance: .

CDR3aa: CSAMPTGTTRYF
CDR3nt: TGCAGTGCTATGCCAACCGGGACAACACGTTACTTT
d_gene: .
j_gene: TRBJ1-1
v_gene: TRBV20-1
abundance: .

CDR3aa: CSAELPVGTDTQYF
CDR3nt: TGCAGCGCCGAGCTACCTGTCGGCACAGATACGCAGTATTTT
d_gene: .
j_gene: TRBJ2-3
v_gene: TRBV29-1
abundance: .

CDR3aa: CAIAWTSGRSTDTQYF
CDR3nt: TGTGCCATCGCCTGGACTAGCGGGAGGAGCACAGATACGCAGTATTTT
d_gene: TRBD2
j_gene: TRBJ2-3
v_gene: TRBV10-3
abundance: .

CDR3aa: CSASSTDRVQETQYF
CDR3nt: TGCAGTGCTAGCTCCACCGACAGGGTCCAAGAGACCCAGTACTTC
d_gene: TRBD1
j_gene: TRBJ2-5
v_gene: TRBV20-1
abundance: .

CDR3aa: CSARVAGGTEAFF
CDR3nt: TGCAGTGCTAGAGTGGCAGGGGGCACTGAAGCTTTCTTT
d_gene: TRBD1
j_gene: TRBJ1-1
v_gene: TRBV20-1
abundance: .

CDR3aa: CSVERGRGAGELFF
CDR3nt: TGCAGCGTTGAACGTGGGAGAGGGGCCGGGGAGCTGTTTTTT
d_gene: .
j_gene: TRBJ2-2
v_gene: TRBV29-1
abundance: .

CDR3aa: CASSHRTATPQHF
CDR3nt: TGTGCCAGCAGCCACAGGACCGCGACGCCCCAGCATTTT
d_gene: .
j_gene: TRBJ1-5
v_gene: TRBV3-1
abundance: .

CDR3aa: CASSLRGVWGLAGRISYNEQFF
CDR3nt: TGTGCCAGCAGCTTAAGGGGTGTGTGGGGACTAGCGGGCCGGATCTCCTACAATGAGCAGTTCTTC
d_gene: TRBD2
j_gene: TRBJ2-1
v_gene: TRBV7-2
abundance: .

CDR3aa: CASRGGRGPYQETQYF
CDR3nt: TGTGCCAGCAGAGGCGGGAGGGGACCTTACCAAGAGACCCAGTACTTC
d_gene: TRBD2
j_gene: TRBJ2-5
v_gene: TRBV7-9
abundance: .

CDR3aa: CASSLVGEEQSFWVAEQYF
CDR3nt: TGTGCCAGCAGCTTAGTAGGTGAGGAACAGTCCTTTTGGGTGGCCGAGCAGTACTTC
d_gene: .
j_gene: TRBJ2-7
v_gene: TRBV7-9
abundance: few

CDR3aa: CASSLGPRHLTNPERQETQYF
CDR3nt: TGCGCCAGCAGCTTGGGTCCCAGACACCTAACTAACCCAGAGCGACAAGAGACCCAGTACTTC
d_gene: .
j_gene: TRBJ2-5
v_gene: TRBV5-1
abundance: .

CDR3aa: CASSASENIQYF
CDR3nt: TGTGCCAGCAGCGCCAGTGAAAACATTCAGTACTTC
d_gene: .
j_gene: TRBJ2-4
v_gene: TRBV9
abundance: few

CDR3aa: CASSSGGQGETQYF
CDR3nt: TGCGCCAGCAGCTCGGGCGGACAGGGGGAGACCCAGTACTTC
d_gene: TRBD1
j_gene: TRBJ2-5
v_gene: TRBV5-1
abundance: .

CDR3aa: CSAAPATNEKLFF
CDR3nt: TGCAGCGCCGCGCCAGCAACTAATGAAAAACTGTTTTTT
d_gene: .
j_gene: TRBJ1-4
v_gene: TRBV29-1
abundance: .

CDR3aa: CASEEGKWVAGGPGEQFF
CDR3nt: TGTGCCAGCGAAGAGGGAAAGTGGGTAGCGGGAGGGCCGGGGGAGCAGTTCTTC
d_gene: TRBD2
j_gene: TRBJ2-1
v_gene: TRBV2
abundance: .

CDR3aa: CAISAVTGYNEQFF
CDR3nt: TGTGCCATCAGTGCCGTTACGGGTTACAATGAGCAGTTCTTC
d_gene: .
j_gene: TRBJ2-1
v_gene: TRBV10-3
abundance: few

CDR3aa: CASSSSGGGYYGYTF
CDR3nt: TGTGCCAGCAGCTCATCCGGAGGGGGCTACTATGGCTACACCTTC
d_gene: TRBD1
j_gene: TRBJ1-2
v_gene: TRBV7-9
abundance: .

CDR3aa: CASSESYYNSPLHF
CDR3nt: TGCGCCAGCAGTGAGTCTTACTATAATTCACCCCTCCACTTT
d_gene: .
j_gene: TRBJ1-6
v_gene: TRBV10-2
abundance: few

CDR3aa: CASSQELRGSNEKLFF
CDR3nt: TGTGCCAGCAGCCAAGAGCTCCGGGGTAGTAATGAAAAACTGTTTTTT
d_gene: .
j_gene: TRBJ1-4
v_gene: TRBV4-2
abundance: few

CDR3aa: CAIQREVGEQYF
CDR3nt: TGTGCCATACAGCGGGAGGTAGGGGAGCAGTACTTC
d_gene: TRBD2
j_gene: TRBJ2-7
v_gene: TRBV10-3
abundance: few

CDR3aa: CSASTGIDNQPQHF
CDR3nt: TGCAGTGCTAGTACCGGGATAGACAATCAGCCCCAGCATTTT
d_gene: .
j_gene: TRBJ1-5
v_gene: TRBV20-1
abundance: .

CDR3aa: CASPRRGYNEQFF
CDR3nt: TGTGCCAGCCCCAGAAGAGGTTACAATGAGCAGTTCTTC
d_gene: .
j_gene: TRBJ2-1
v_gene: TRBV27
abundance: .

CDR3aa: CASSPKNRGDTQYF
CDR3nt: TGTGCCAGCAGCCCGAAAAATCGGGGCGATACGCAGTATTTT
d_gene: .
j_gene: TRBJ2-3
v_gene: TRBV11-2
abundance: few

CDR3aa: CASSLEAGADNEQFF
CDR3nt: TGCGCCAGCAGCTTGGAAGCGGGAGCTGACAATGAGCAGTTCTTC
d_gene: TRBD2
j_gene: TRBJ2-1
v_gene: TRBV5-1
abundance: .

CDR3aa: CSASRGNGYTF
CDR3nt: TGCAGTGCTAGCAGGGGGAATGGCTACACCTTC
d_gene: TRBD1
j_gene: TRBJ1-2
v_gene: TRBV20-1
abundance: .

CDR3aa: CASSPGLADEQYF
CDR3nt: TGCGCCAGCAGCCCAGGACTAGCGGACGAGCAGTACTTC
d_gene: TRBD2
j_gene: TRBJ2-7
v_gene: TRBV4-1
abundance: .

CDR3aa: CSARGRGNSPLHF
CDR3nt: TGCAGTGCTAGGGGGAGGGGTAATTCACCCCTCCACTTT
d_gene: .
j_gene: TRBJ1-6
v_gene: TRBV20-1
abundance: few

CDR3aa: CASSLSGSFDEQFF
CDR3nt: TGTGCCAGCAGTCTCAGCGGGAGTTTCGATGAGCAGTTCTTC
d_gene: TRBD2
j_gene: TRBJ2-1
v_gene: TRBV12-3/TRBV12-4
abundance: .

CDR3aa: CSAREIGPTDTQYF
CDR3nt: TGCAGTGCTAGAGAGATTGGTCCCACAGATACGCAGTATTTT
d_gene: .
j_gene: TRBJ2-3
v_gene: TRBV20-1
abundance: .

CDR3aa: CASSQGWPGPYEQYF
CDR3nt: TGTGCCAGCAGCCAAGGATGGCCGGGCCCCTACGAGCAGTACTTC
d_gene: .
j_gene: TRBJ2-7
v_gene: TRBV4-2
abundance: few

CDR3aa: CSVGWGYYEQYF
CDR3nt: TGCAGCGTGGGTTGGGGGTACTACGAGCAGTACTTC
d_gene: .
j_gene: TRBJ2-7
v_gene: TRBV29-1
abundance: .

CDR3aa: CASSLGDRSNQPQHF
CDR3nt: TGTGCCAGCAGTTTAGGGGACAGATCAAATCAGCCCCAGCATTTT
d_gene: TRBD1
j_gene: TRBJ1-5
v_gene: TRBV12-3/TRBV12-4
abundance: .

CDR3aa: CASAVFMNTEAFF
CDR3nt: TGTGCCAGCGCAGTCTTCATGAACACTGAAGCTTTCTTT
d_gene: .
j_gene: TRBJ1-1
v_gene: TRBV5-5
abundance: .

CDR3aa: CSVLLGQEFTDTQYF
CDR3nt: TGCAGCGTTCTTTTAGGCCAGGAATTCACAGATACGCAGTATTTT
d_gene: .
j_gene: TRBJ2-3
v_gene: TRBV29-1
abundance: .

CDR3aa: CASTKGQGAFQNTEAFF
CDR3nt: TGTGCCAGCACCAAAGGACAGGGGGCCTTTCAGAACACTGAAGCTTTCTTT
d_gene: TRBD1
j_gene: TRBJ1-1
v_gene: TRBV6-2/TRBV6-3
abundance: .

CDR3aa: CSARGATTEAFF
CDR3nt: TGCAGTGCCAGGGGGGCAACGACTGAAGCTTTCTTT
d_gene: TRBD1
j_gene: TRBJ1-1
v_gene: TRBV20-1
abundance: .

CDR3aa: CSVEDLRIGRPGELFF
CDR3nt: TGCAGCGTTGAAGATCTTCGGATCGGGAGGCCCGGGGAGCTGTTTTTT
d_gene: TRBD2
j_gene: TRBJ2-2
v_gene: TRBV29-1
abundance: .